The rows below give T cell receptor beta chains drawn from one sample of a study of CD4 and CD8 cells across lung adenocarcinoma regions. TCRdb ran MiXCR on the PCR reads and lists one entry per CDR3 protein. The sample lists 9,500 to 11,000 distinct CDR3 sequences; 53% were seen once. The sequenced material came from CD4+ T cells from the center of a lung tumor. These TCRs come from a male donor with lung adenocarcinoma. The CD4 and CD8 labels of this study may be unreliable. Each CDR3 is given with its conserved first and last residue. A D gene is named only where the DNA matches it firmly. Clone size, where shown, is once, few, many, or a class for clones that have expanded.

V,J,D,size,DNA,CDR3
TRBV6-1,TRBJ2-3,TRBD1,-,TGTGCCAGCAGTGAAATGGGACAGGGAAGCACAGATACGCAGTATTTT,CASSEMGQGSTDTQYF
TRBV7-2,TRBJ2-1,TRBD2,-,TGTGCCAGCAGCAATCAGGAGGCTAGCGGCAATGAGCAGTTCTTC,CASSNQEASGNEQFF
TRBV6-1,TRBJ2-3,TRBD1,medium-sized,TGTGCCAGCAGTACGGACAGGGATCTCATCACAGATACGCAGTATTTT,CASSTDRDLITDTQYF
TRBV12-3/TRBV12-4,TRBJ2-2,-,many,TGTGCCAGCACGGCGAACACCGGGGAGCTGTTTTTT,CASTANTGELFF
TRBV4-2,TRBJ2-5,TRBD2,-,TGTGCCAGCAGCCAAGATGGGACTAGCGGGGCCGAGACCCAGTACTTC,CASSQDGTSGAETQYF
TRBV6-1,TRBJ2-1,-,-,TGTGCCAGCAGGCGTACTAGCAACTCCTACAATGAGCAGTTCTTC,CASRRTSNSYNEQFF
TRBV6-5,TRBJ1-1,-,-,TGTGCCAGCAGTTACTCGGGGGCCATGAACACTGAAGCTTTCTTT,CASSYSGAMNTEAFF
TRBV6-1,TRBJ2-7,-,-,TGTGCCAGCGGGTCGGGAGCCACGACCTACGAGCAGTACTTC,CASGSGATTYEQYF
TRBV6-1,TRBJ2-5,-,-,TGTGCCAGCAGTGAAGGGACGGGGAGTTGGGGGGAGACCCAGTACTTC,CASSEGTGSWGETQYF
TRBV6-1,TRBJ1-2,TRBD1,many,TGTGCCACCACGGAATGGACAGGGGCGAACTATGGCTACACCTTC,CATTEWTGANYGYTF
TRBV30,TRBJ2-2,-,-,TGTGCCTGGAGTAGGGCTAGCTCGGGGGAGCTGTTTTTT,CAWSRASSGELFF
TRBV7-2,TRBJ2-5,-,medium-sized,TGTGCCAGCAGCCCTCGACCCGGGCTTGGGGAGACCCAGTACTTC,CASSPRPGLGETQYF
TRBV27,TRBJ1-1,-,-,TGTGCCAGCAGTCGCCCGGGGGCGGAAGCTTTCTTT,CASSRPGAEAFF
TRBV6-5,TRBJ2-4,-,-,TGTGCCAGCAGTTACGGGCTGGGGGGAATCACAGACATTCAGTACTTC,CASSYGLGGITDIQYF
TRBV15,TRBJ2-2,-,-,TGTGCCACCAGCAGGGGGTTCACAGGGAGGACCGGGGAGCTGTTTTTT,CATSRGFTGRTGELFF
TRBV6-5,TRBJ1-2,TRBD1,many,TGTGCCAGCAGTTACTCGCCAGGGGGCTTGTCTGGCTACACCTTC,CASSYSPGGLSGYTF
TRBV6-1,TRBJ2-6,-,-,TGTGCCAGCCAGTCTGGGGCCAACGACCTGTCTTTC,CASQSGANDLSF
TRBV6-1,TRBJ2-7,-,-,TGTGCCAGCCCCTCGGGGCAGAGTGCCAAAAACACGCAGTACTTC,CASPSGQSAKNTQYF
TRBV6-1,TRBJ2-7,-,-,TGTGCCAGCAGTGGGCTTCTAGGGGCCGAGCAGTACTTC,CASSGLLGAEQYF
TRBV6-1,TRBJ2-7,TRBD1,many,TGTGCCAGCAGTAGGACAGGGGATGGGTACGAGCAGTACTTC,CASSRTGDGYEQYF
TRBV23-1,TRBJ2-1,-,-,TGCGCCAGCAGTCACCCCGGGGCCACGAGCTCCTACAATGAGCAGTTCTTC,CASSHPGATSSYNEQFF
TRBV7-2,TRBJ1-2,-,-,TGTGCCAGCAGCCAGAATTCAGGGAACTATGGCTACACCTTC,CASSQNSGNYGYTF
TRBV6-4,TRBJ2-3,-,-,TGTGCCAGCAGTGAGGGGATGGGGGGCAAAGACATGCAGTATTTT,CASSEGMGGKDMQYF
TRBV27,TRBJ2-5,TRBD1,-,TGTGCCAGCAGTTTTAGGGACAGGGGAAAGACCCAGTACTTC,CASSFRDRGKTQYF
TRBV6-5,TRBJ2-3,TRBD2,-,TGTGCCAGCAGTTCCACCGGCGTAGCGGGGGGGCGACCCACAGATACGCAGTATTTT,CASSSTGVAGGRPTDTQYF
TRBV6-1,TRBJ2-3,TRBD1,-,TGTGGCAGCTCGGGACAGAGTGGCAAAGATACGCAGTACTTT,CGSSGQSGKDTQYF
TRBV3-1,TRBJ2-1,TRBD2,once,TGTGCCAGCGGGACTAGATTCTACGAGCAGTTCTTC,CASGTRFYEQFF
TRBV11-1,TRBJ2-1,TRBD2,-,TGTGCCAGCAGCGCCGGGACTAGCGGAAACAATGAGCAGTTCTTC,CASSAGTSGNNEQFF
TRBV24-1,TRBJ2-5,TRBD1,-,TGTGCCACCAGTGAGTCCCCGGGACAGGGCCACTCTGGGGCCAACGACCTGAATTTC,CATSESPGQGHSGANDLNF
TRBV27,TRBJ2-5,-,-,TGTGCCAGCAGTTTAAACGGACAAGAGACCCAGTACTTC,CASSLNGQETQYF
TRBV27,TRBJ2-5,-,few,TGTGCCAGCAGTTTATTTCGGGGGGCCACCCAGACCCAGTACTTC,CASSLFRGATQTQYF
TRBV6-1,TRBJ2-3,-,-,TGTGCCAGCAGTGAGACTGGCGGGGACCCAGAGACGCAGTATTTT,CASSETGGDPETQYF
TRBV30,TRBJ2-4,TRBD1,-,TGTGCCTGGAGGCTCCCGGGACAGTTTAACATTCAGTACTTC,CAWRLPGQFNIQYF
TRBV27,TRBJ2-1,-,many,TGTGCCAGCAGTTTAGGATGGGGGCGGAGCTCCTACAATGAGCAGTTCTTC,CASSLGWGRSSYNEQFF
TRBV10-2,TRBJ2-1,-,-,TGCGCCAGCAGTGAGTCTGGATTGGGCACAGATGCGCAGTATTTC,CASSESGLGTDAQYF
TRBV27,TRBJ2-5,TRBD2,-,TGTGCCAGCAGAGCCACGGGGGGAGCGGGGGGGCGTGACAAAGAGACCCAGTACTTC,CASRATGGAGGRDKETQYF
TRBV6-1,TRBJ2-1,TRBD2,medium-sized,TGTGCCAGCAGTGAATGGCTAGCGGGAGGGCCCGCAAACAATGAGCAGTTCTTC,CASSEWLAGGPANNEQFF
TRBV6-6,TRBJ2-1,TRBD2,few,TGTGCCAGCAGTTCCCCGGGGGGAGTTGGGCGTGAGCAGTTCTTC,CASSSPGGVGREQFF
TRBV12-3/TRBV12-4,TRBJ2-3,-,-,TGTGCCAGCAGTTCAGTTACGGGCGGCAAAGATACCCAGTATTTT,CASSSVTGGKDTQYF
TRBV6-1,TRBJ1-6,-,medium-sized,TGTGCCACCGAATCACCCCTCCACTTT,CATESPLHF
TRBV6-1,TRBJ1-5,TRBD1,many,TGTGCCAGCAGTGACTTCGGACAGGGAACCAATCAGCCCCAGCATTTT,CASSDFGQGTNQPQHF
TRBV7-2,TRBJ1-2,-,-,TGTGCCAGTTCCCCGGCGACAGGACACTATGGCTACACCTTC,CASSPATGHYGYTF
TRBV12-3/TRBV12-4,TRBJ2-3,-,-,TGTGCCAGCAGTTTCCTCGGCGGCCGGAACACAGATACGCAGTACTTT,CASSFLGGRNTDTQYF
TRBV7-9,TRBJ2-4,TRBD2,-,TGTGCCAGCAGCTGGGAGGGAAACATTCAGTACTTC,CASSWEGNIQYF
TRBV7-8,TRBJ2-3,TRBD1,-,TGTGCCAGCAGGGTCGAGGGGGCGGGTGGCACAGATACGCAGTATTTT,CASRVEGAGGTDTQYF
TRBV6-1,TRBJ2-5,TRBD2,-,TGTGCCAGCAGTGAGACTAGCGGGGGCCAAGATACCCAGTATTTC,CASSETSGGQDTQYF
TRBV6-1,TRBJ2-2,TRBD2,-,TGTGCCAGCAGCGGAGCGGGAGGGCGGGACGGGGAGCTGTATTTT,CASSGAGGRDGELYF
TRBV6-5,TRBJ2-7,-,large,TGTGCCAGCAGTTACTCGACAGGTTACGAGCAGTACTTC,CASSYSTGYEQYF
TRBV7-7,TRBJ2-5,-,-,TGTGCCAGCAGCTTAACTGGAATTGAAGAGACCCAGTACTTC,CASSLTGIEETQYF
TRBV14,TRBJ2-3,TRBD2,few,TGTGCCAGCAGCCATCTTATAGCGGGAGTCTACGATACGCAGTATTTT,CASSHLIAGVYDTQYF
TRBV6-1,TRBJ2-3,-,-,TGTGCCAGCAGCGCGGGCATAGGGGCCCGCGGCCCAGATACCCAGTATTTC,CASSAGIGARGPDTQYF
TRBV5-1,TRBJ2-5,-,-,TGCGCCAGCAGCATGAGACAATTCCAAGAGACCCAGTACTTC,CASSMRQFQETQYF
TRBV6-1,TRBJ2-5,-,-,TGTGCCAGGGGTGACGCGGGCCGGGGCCCAGAGACCCAGTACTTC,CARGDAGRGPETQYF
TRBV6-1,TRBJ1-2,-,-,TGTGCCAGCACCCTAGGGGGAACTGGCTACACCTTC,CASTLGGTGYTF
TRBV6-1,TRBJ1-4,TRBD1,-,TGTGCCAGCAGCCCCCGGACAGGCGAAAAACTGTTTTTT,CASSPRTGEKLFF
TRBV7-6,TRBJ2-3,TRBD1,-,TGTGCCAGCAGCGCACAGGGGGCGCGTGGGACAGATACGCAGTATTTT,CASSAQGARGTDTQYF
TRBV6-1,TRBJ2-7,TRBD2,many,TGTGCCAGCAGTGAGTCCAGCGGGAGTCCCTACGAGCAGTACTTC,CASSESSGSPYEQYF